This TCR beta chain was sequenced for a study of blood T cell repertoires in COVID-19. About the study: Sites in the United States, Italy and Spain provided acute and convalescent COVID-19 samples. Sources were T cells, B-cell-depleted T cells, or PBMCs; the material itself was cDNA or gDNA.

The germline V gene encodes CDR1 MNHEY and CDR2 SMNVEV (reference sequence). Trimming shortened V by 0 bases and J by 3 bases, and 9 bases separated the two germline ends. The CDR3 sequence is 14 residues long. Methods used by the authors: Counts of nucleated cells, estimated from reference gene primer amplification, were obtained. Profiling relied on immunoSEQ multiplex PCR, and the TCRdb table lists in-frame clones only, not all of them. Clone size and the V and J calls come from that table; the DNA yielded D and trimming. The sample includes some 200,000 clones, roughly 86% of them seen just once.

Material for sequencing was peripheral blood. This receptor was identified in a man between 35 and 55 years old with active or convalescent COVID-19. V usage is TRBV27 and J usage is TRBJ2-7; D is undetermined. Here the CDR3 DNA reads TGTGCCAGCAGTTTATCAAACAAGTTCTACGAGCAGTACTTC. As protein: CASSLSNKFYEQYF.